What follows are 32 T cell receptor beta chains derived from one specimen sequenced in a study of blood T cell repertoires in COVID-19. Produced via immunoSEQ multiplex PCR; TCRdb's table is partial and in-frame only. Of about 200,000 clones listed, about nine tenths are singletons. Source material: PBMCs or T cells enriched from blood (not recorded which). These receptors all stem from a man younger than 45 who had recovered from COVID-19.

Note on this clone: The sample holds other DNA sequences that translate to the same CDR3. This sequence joins TRBV29-1 and TRBJ2-2; D may be TRBD2 (5 bases). Trimming shortened V by 2 bases and J by 4 bases, and 5 bases separated the two germline ends. Germline V gene sequence: CDR1 SQVTM, CDR2 ANQGSEA. This CDR3 is built from 12 residues. CDR3 DNA: TGCAGCGTTGAAAGCGGCACCGGGGAGCTGTTTTTT. It codes for CSVESGTGELFF.

This rearrangement joins TRBV5-1 to TRBJ2-1; 11 bases are shared with TRBD2. The J segment lost 7 bases and the V segment lost 9 bases, leaving 9 bases of the junction unmatched. Germline V gene sequence: CDR1 SGHRS, CDR2 YFSETQ. There are 14 residues in the CDR3. The DNA of the CDR3 is TGCGCCACCTCAACTAGCGGGAGAGGGAATGAGCAGTTCTTC. Protein sequence: CATSTSGRGNEQFF.

This clone showed up just a few times. The chain combines TRBV6-5 with TRBJ1-2; the D is unclear. CDR1 MNHEY and CDR2 SVGAGI come from the germline V gene. The CDR3 is made up of 13 amino acids. The V and J ends lost 5 bases and 4 bases respectively, with 11 bases between them. CDR3 nucleotide sequence: TGTGCCAGCAGTCAGGAGGGATTCTATGGCTACACCTTC. This gives the protein CASSQEGFYGYTF.

The chain couples TRBV27 to TRBJ1-5; 12 positions agree with TRBD1. The CDR3 extends over 14 amino acids. With V trimmed by 5 bases and J by 7 bases, 3 bases remained unmatched. From germline, CDR1 is MNHEY and CDR2 SMNVEV (reference sequence). CDR3 sequence reads: CASSPGTGGQPQHF. The CDR3 DNA is TGTGCCAGCAGTCCCGGGACAGGGGGCCAGCCCCAGCATTTT.

This chain uses TRBV7-8 with TRBJ1-2; 12 bases are a match to TRBD1. Germline loops: CDR1 SGHVS, CDR2 FQNEAQ. This CDR3 spans 16 amino acids. Trimming took 2 bases from V and 5 from J; bases not matched to a gene: 6. CDR3 protein: CASSLMGQGAEYGYTF. In nucleotides, the CDR3 is TGTGCCAGCAGCTTAATGGGACAGGGGGCTGAGTATGGCTACACCTTC.

The chain links TRBV6-5 to TRBJ2-7, with D tentatively TRBD1 (6 bases). The V end lost 2 bases, the J end lost 3 bases, and 14 bases lay between the germline ends. Per the germline V gene, CDR1 is MNHEY and CDR2 is SVGAGI. The CDR3 runs 15 residues. In DNA form, the CDR3 reads TGTGCCAGCAGTTACCCGGACAGAATTTACTACGAGCAGTACTTC. Its protein product is CASSYPDRIYYEQYF.

The rearrangement uses TRBV7-9 and TRBJ1-4; D is unclear. This CDR3 has 15 amino acids. Germline CDR1 is SEHNR and CDR2 is FQNEAQ (reference sequence). V lost 3 bases to trimming and J lost 0 bases, with 8 bases between them. The CDR3 DNA reads TGTGCCAGCAGCTTCGGGGATTCAACTAATGAAAAACTGTTTTTT. Translation: CASSFGDSTNEKLFF.

This sequence joins TRBV20-1 and TRBJ1-4, with no clear D. Germline V CDR1 and CDR2: DFQATT, SNEGSKA (reference sequence). V was clipped by 1 base and J by 7 bases, with 4 bases between them. The CDR3 has 11 amino acids. The CDR3 DNA is TGCAGTGCTAGAGGTATTGAAAAACTGTTTTTT. Encoded protein: CSARGIEKLFF.

This clone was observed a single time. This chain joins TRBV10-3 and TRBJ2-3; 16 bases align to TRBD2. This CDR3 has 16 amino acids. V dropped 11 bases and J dropped 0; count of bases not matched to a gene: 5. Germline V CDR1 and CDR2: ENHRY, SYGVKD. The CDR3 region is CAVGTSGGASTDTQYF. CDR3 bases: TGTGCCGTCGGGACTAGCGGGGGGGCTAGCACAGATACGCAGTATTTT.

This chain joins TRBV19 and TRBJ1-2; TRBD1 might be the D (5 bases). Trimming shortened V by 7 bases and J by 1 base, and 16 bases separated the two germline ends. In germline, CDR1 is LNHDA, CDR2 SQIVND (reference sequence). The CDR3 extends over 15 amino acids. CDR3 amino acids: CASIEGRGFNYGYTF. In DNA form, the CDR3 reads TGTGCCAGTATCGAGGGGAGGGGATTTAACTATGGCTACACCTTC.

V and J are TRBV5-6 and TRBJ1-2; 9 nucleotides line up with TRBD1. V lost 1 base and J lost 4; bases outside the gene matches: 8. The germline gives CDR1 SGHDT, CDR2 YYEEEE. This CDR3 has 16 residues. Here the CDR3 DNA reads TGTGCCAGCAGCTTGCGGGACAGGGCAGGAAGCTATGGCTACACCTTC. This encodes CASSLRDRAGSYGYTF.

The chain employs TRBV5-1 and TRBJ1-6; possibly TRBD1 for D (5 bases). V was clipped by 4 bases and J by 9 bases, with 17 bases between them. CDR1 is SGHRS and CDR2 is YFSETQ in the germline V gene. This CDR3 spans 15 amino acids. The CDR3 protein is CASSPSGGVSSPLHF. In nucleotides, the CDR3 is TGCGCCAGCAGCCCCTCGGGAGGGGTCAGTTCACCCCTCCACTTT.

This clone was detected only once. The chain has TRBV4-1 and TRBJ1-2; D is undetermined. The CDR3 is 12 amino acids. Per germline, CDR1 MGHRA and CDR2 YSYEKL. The V and J ends lost 3 bases and 7 bases respectively, with 9 bases between them. CDR3 sequence reads: CASSQTKGGYTF. In nucleotides, the CDR3 is TGCGCCAGCAGCCAGACAAAAGGTGGCTACACCTTC.

This chain joins TRBV30 and TRBJ1-5, with D maybe TRBD1 (6 bases). The V gene's germline CDR1 is GTSNPN and CDR2 SVGIG (reference sequence). The length of the CDR3 is 15 residues. V was pared by 1 base and J by 7 bases, with 17 bases between. The CDR3 DNA sequence: TGTGCCTGGAGTGCCTGGGGGGGGGCCGGGCAGCCCCAGCATTTT. Encoded protein: CAWSAWGGAGQPQHF.

This rearrangement joins TRBV11-2 to TRBJ2-7, with D perhaps matching TRBD2 (6 bases). V lost 5 bases and J lost 6, with 17 bases in between. This CDR3 spans 14 amino acids. Germline V gene lookup returns CDR1 SGHAT and CDR2 FQNNGV. The CDR3 sequence is CASSRDSPRSEQYF. The CDR3 coding sequence is TGTGCCAGCAGCCGGGACTCTCCCAGGTCCGAGCAGTACTTC. The full variable domain, its missing parts supplied by reference TRBV11-2 and TRBJ2-7, is EAGVAQSPRYKIIEKRQSVAFWCNPISGHATLYWYQQILGQGPKLLIQFQNNGVVDDSQLPKDRFSAERLKGVDSTLKIQPAKLEDSAVYLCASSRDSPRSEQYFGPGTRLTVT.

The rearrangement uses TRBV11-1 and TRBJ2-5, with D hard to call. The CDR3 loop spans 11 amino acids. CDR1 is SGHAT, CDR2 FQDESV, per germline (reference sequence). V was cut by 8 bases and J by 2 bases, with 6 bases left in between. Written as DNA, the CDR3 is TGTGCCAGCTCCTATCAAGAGACCCAGTACTTC. It is translated as CASSYQETQYF. The whole variable domain, filled in from reference TRBV11-1 and TRBJ2-5, reads EAEVAQSPRYKITEKSQAVAFWCDPISGHATLYWYRQILGQGPELLVQFQDESVVDDSQLPKDRFSAERLKGVDSTLKIQPAELGDSAMYLCASSYQETQYFGPGTRLLVL.

The V call is TRBV28, the J call TRBJ2-5; a weak D match, TRBD2 (6 bases). CDR1 and CDR2 from the germline V gene are MDHEN and SYDVKM. This CDR3 region has 14 residues. Trimming shortened V by 4 bases and J by 4 bases, and 13 bases separated the two germline ends. CDR3 protein: CASSSWDFGETQYF. CDR3 sequence (DNA): TGTGCCAGCAGTTCATGGGACTTCGGAGAGACCCAGTACTTC.

The chain is built from TRBV5-1 and TRBJ2-7; TRBD1 matches at 8 bases. The J segment lost 1 base and the V segment lost 7 bases, leaving 7 bases of the junction unmatched. Germline CDR1 and CDR2: SGHRS and YFSETQ. This CDR3 has 14 amino acids. The CDR3: CASRGQGASYEQYF. The CDR3 DNA reads TGCGCCAGCCGCGGGCAGGGGGCATCCTACGAGCAGTACTTC.

This clone occurred once. The V call is TRBV3-1 (or the pseudogene TRBV3-2), the J call TRBJ1-1, with a possible D match to TRBD1 (5 bases). The CDR3 contains 15 residues. V gave up 1 base and J gave up 4 bases, with 13 bases separating them. CDR1 is LGHDT, CDR2 YNNKEL, per germline (reference sequence). The CDR3 is CASSQGPGQGTEAFF. The DNA of the CDR3 is TGTGCCAGCAGCCAAGGCCCAGGGCAGGGCACTGAAGCTTTCTTT.

This chain connects TRBV7-9 to TRBJ1-2; a possible D gene is TRBD1 (6 bases). Trimming cost V 4 bases and J 3 bases, with 12 bases left between them. CDR3 length: 14 residues. Germline-derived CDR1 and CDR2 are SEHNR and FQNEAQ (reference sequence). The CDR3 DNA follows: TGTGCCAGCAGCTCTACAGGGAAAGACTATGGCTACACCTTC. Translation gives CASSSTGKDYGYTF.

The V call is TRBV13, the J call TRBJ2-2; maybe TRBD2 (5 bases). Trimming took 4 bases from V and 6 from J, leaving 6 bases between them. CDR1 and CDR2 from the germline V gene are PRHDT and FYEKMQ (reference sequence). The CDR3 consists of 12 residues. The CDR3 DNA reads TGTGCCAGCAGCTCTAGCCCCGGGGAGCTGTTTTTT. This sequence encodes CASSSSPGELFF.

This chain uses TRBV15 with TRBJ1-1; D possibly corresponds to TRBD1 (5 bases). This CDR3 contains 14 residues. The V and J ends lost 0 bases and 5 bases respectively, with 10 bases between them. CDR1 and CDR2 from the germline V gene are LNHNV and YYDKDF (reference sequence). The CDR3 is CATSRDTGGTEAFF. The CDR3 region has the DNA TGTGCCACCAGCAGAGATACCGGGGGAACTGAAGCTTTCTTT.

This clone has only a few counts. The chain has TRBV7-9 and TRBJ1-5, with 8 bases matching TRBD1. From germline, CDR1 is SEHNR and CDR2 FQNEAQ (reference sequence). After removal of 1 base from V and 5 bases from J, the junction contained 4 bases not matched to a gene. The CDR3 has 15 amino acids. The chain's CDR3 is CASSLGTGNYQPQHF. CDR3 DNA sequence: TGTGCCAGCAGCTTAGGGACAGGGAATTATCAGCCCCAGCATTTT.

The chain links TRBV4-1 to TRBJ1-5; TRBD1 matches 9 bases. From germline, CDR1 is MGHRA and CDR2 YSYEKL. J lost 6 bases, V lost 0 bases, and 6 bases had no gene match. CDR3 length: 16 amino acids. CDR3 region: CASSQEGQGIGQPQHF. In DNA form, the CDR3 reads TGCGCCAGCAGCCAAGAAGGACAGGGGATCGGTCAGCCCCAGCATTTT.

The gene calls are TRBV6-2 or TRBV6-3 and TRBJ2-2; 8 bases are shared with TRBD2. Germline CDR1 and CDR2: MNHEY and SVGEGT. The CDR3 is 15 amino acids. Germline trimming cut 4 bases from V and 6 bases from J; bases unmatched to any gene: 7. The CDR3 coding sequence is TGTGCCAGCAGTTCGACGGGAGGGCCGCCCGGGGAGCTGTTTTTT. As protein: CASSSTGGPPGELFF.

In this sample, this clone turned up a few times. This chain joins TRBV7-2 and TRBJ2-5; 7 positions match TRBD1. Germline CDR1 SGHTA, CDR2 FQGNSA. The CDR3 totals 19 residues. Trimming removed 3 bases from V and 0 bases from J; junction bases left unmatched: 16. The CDR3: CASSFPAAVVQGYQETQYF. The DNA for the CDR3 is TGTGCCAGCAGCTTCCCAGCGGCCGTGGTACAGGGGTACCAAGAGACCCAGTACTTC.

The genes are TRBV3-1 (or the pseudogene TRBV3-2) and TRBJ2-3, with 12 bases fitting TRBD1. The junction had 13 bases not matched to a gene; V was cut back by 3 bases and J by 0 bases. The CDR3 has 20 residues. CDR1 is LGHDT and CDR2 is YNNKEL in the germline V gene (reference sequence). CDR3 bases: TGTGCCAGCAGCCACGGGACAGGGGGCGCGATGTGGGGCAGCACAGATACGCAGTATTTT. This codes for CASSHGTGGAMWGSTDTQYF.

The V call is TRBV25-1, the J call TRBJ2-1, with 8 nucleotides matching TRBD2. V lost 3 bases, J lost 7 bases, and 8 bases stayed unmatched. Germline values: CDR1 MGHDK, CDR2 SYGVNS. CDR3 length equals 15 residues. The CDR3 loop is CASSEAGGPQNEQFF. In DNA, the CDR3 is TGTGCCAGCAGTGAGGCGGGGGGACCTCAGAATGAGCAGTTCTTC.

The V call is TRBV6-5, the J call TRBJ1-1; D is undetermined. V gave up 2 bases and J gave up 0 bases, with 7 bases separating them. Germline V gene data show CDR1 as MNHEY and CDR2 as SVGAGI. The CDR3 runs to 14 residues. Written as DNA, the CDR3 is TGTGCCAGCAGTTACGCGGAGATGAACACTGAAGCTTTCTTT. This encodes CASSYAEMNTEAFF.

A single count supports this clone. The chain combines TRBV10-2 with TRBJ1-3, with 7 bases aligning to TRBD1. Germline-derived CDR1 and CDR2 are WSHSY and SAAADI. This CDR3 region has 15 residues. Trimming cost V 8 bases and J 0 bases; bases outside gene matches: 7. CDR3 sequence reads: CASGRDSRSGNTIYF. The CDR3 DNA is TGCGCCAGCGGCCGGGACAGCCGCTCTGGAAACACCATATATTTT.

CDR3 residues: CASNFRDSPYEQYF. The CDR3 coding sequence is TGTGCCAGCAACTTCAGGGACAGTCCCTACGAGCAGTACTTC. The chain links TRBV7-6 to TRBJ2-7; 7 bases map to TRBD1. Losses at the gene ends were 7 bases for V and 2 bases for J; bases not matched to a gene: 8. Germline CDR1 SGHVS, CDR2 FNYEAQ. The CDR3 is made up of 14 amino acids.

The chain carries TRBV2 and TRBJ1-2; 7 nucleotides agree with TRBD1. The CDR3 consists of 11 residues. V lost 10 bases and J lost 3; bases outside the gene matches: 2. Looked up from germline, CDR1 is SNHLY and CDR2 is FYNNEI. CDR3 amino acids: CAKTGDYGYTF. The DNA for the CDR3 is TGTGCCAAAACAGGGGACTATGGCTACACCTTC.